These T cell receptor beta chains were read from a single sample in a study of blood T cells in healthy people across ages. TCRdb ran MiXCR on the 5' RACE reads and lists one entry per CDR3 protein. The data hold under 2 million distinct CDR3 sequences, with roughly 32% observed a single time. Specimen: blood. The receptors derive from a woman under 40 in good health. The CDR3 runs from the conserved cysteine through the conserved F or W. D genes are given only for firm matches. Size is stated for part of the rows, as once, few or many counts, or as a class when the clone is expanded.

J,size,D,V,CDR3,DNA
TRBJ2-1,NA,NA,TRBV11-1,CASSLNQYNEQFF,TGTGCCAGCAGCTTAAACCAATACAATGAGCAGTTCTTC
TRBJ1-1,NA,NA,TRBV30,CALKTDLNTEAFF,TGTGCCCTGAAGACAGATTTGAACACTGAAGCTTTCTTT
TRBJ2-4,few,TRBD1,TRBV5-1,CASSIQGEEYF,TGCGCCAGCAGCATACAGGGGGAAGAGTACTTC
TRBJ2-3,few,TRBD2,TRBV7-9,CASSSPWGGTDTQYF,TGTGCCAGCAGCTCCCCGTGGGGGGGAACAGATACGCAGTATTTT
TRBJ2-7,few,TRBD2,TRBV3-1,CASSQASLRGAYEQYF,TGTGCCAGCAGCCAAGCCTCCCTGCGGGGGGCCTACGAGCAGTACTTC
TRBJ2-2,NA,NA,TRBV9,CASNPGVNTGELFF,TGTGCCAGCAATCCGGGGGTGAACACCGGGGAGCTGTTTTTT
TRBJ2-3,NA,NA,TRBV3-1,CASSSFRGSTDTQYF,TGTGCCAGCAGCTCGTTTCGGGGGAGCACAGATACGCAGTATTTT
TRBJ1-2,NA,NA,TRBV21-1,CASSLHPGQGGYGYTF,TGTGCCAGCAGCTTACACCCGGGACAGGGGGGCTATGGCTACACCTTC
TRBJ2-7,NA,TRBD2,TRBV20-1,CSASSPRASGRSYEQYF,TGCAGTGCTAGTAGCCCCAGGGCTAGCGGGAGATCCTACGAGCAGTACTTC
TRBJ2-4,NA,NA,TRBV10-3,CAIRDTSQVGQYF,TGTGCCATCCGGGACACGAGTCAGGTGGGGCAGTACTTC
TRBJ2-5,few,TRBD2,TRBV7-9,CASSRTEVAGETQYF,TGTGCCAGCAGCCGCACGGAGGTAGCGGGGGAGACCCAGTACTTC
TRBJ2-7,NA,TRBD1,TRBV20-1,CSVSEGAGYEQYF,TGCAGTGTTAGCGAGGGGGCCGGATACGAGCAGTACTTC
TRBJ2-6,few,TRBD1,TRBV4-1,CASSPGQAISGANVLTF,TGCGCCAGCAGCCCAGGACAGGCTATCTCTGGGGCCAACGTCCTGACTTTC
TRBJ2-7,NA,TRBD2,TRBV2,CASSDGRGLAGFEQYF,TGTGCCAGCAGTGACGGGCGCGGACTAGCGGGGTTCGAGCAGTACTTC
TRBJ2-7,few,NA,TRBV6-5,CASSRRTRGSREQYF,TGTGCCAGCAGTCGTCGTACCCGGGGTTCCCGCGAGCAGTACTTC
TRBJ2-5,NA,TRBD1,TRBV3-1,CASSGTGETSYQETQYF,TGTGCCAGCAGCGGGACAGGTGAGACCTCGTACCAAGAGACCCAGTACTTC
TRBJ2-7,few,TRBD2,TRBV20-1,CSATSGGASYEQYF,TGCAGTGCTACTAGCGGGGGGGCCAGCTACGAGCAGTACTTC
TRBJ2-7,NA,TRBD1,TRBV4-1,CASSLRDSDEQYF,TGCGCCAGCAGCCTCCGGGACAGCGACGAGCAGTACTTC
TRBJ2-5,NA,TRBD1,TRBV5-1,CASSNQGTGTEIQYF,TGCGCCAGCAGCAACCAAGGTACCGGGACAGAGATCCAGTACTTC
TRBJ2-7,few,NA,TRBV6-1,CASSDYQSSYEQYF,TGTGCCAGCAGTGATTATCAAAGCTCCTACGAGCAGTACTTC
TRBJ2-7,NA,TRBD2,TRBV18,CASSRGLAGAEQYF,TGTGCCAGCTCACGAGGGCTAGCGGGAGCCGAGCAGTACTTC
TRBJ2-7,NA,NA,TRBV20-1,CSASSGAIDTTYEQYF,TGCAGTGCGAGCTCAGGGGCTATAGACACTACCTACGAGCAGTACTTC
TRBJ1-2,few,NA,TRBV29-1,CSVEGLRGSYGYTF,TGCAGCGTTGAAGGTCTCAGGGGCAGCTATGGCTACACCTTC
TRBJ2-1,many,NA,TRBV7-3,CASSSVGGNSYNEQFF,TGTGCCAGCAGCTCAGTAGGGGGGAACTCCTACAATGAGCAGTTCTTC
TRBJ2-7,few,NA,TRBV3-1,CASSQDSSAKNYEQYF,TGTGCCAGCAGCCAAGACAGCTCTGCGAAGAACTACGAGCAGTACTTC
TRBJ2-3,many,NA,TRBV28,CASSLWDTQYF,TGTGCCAGCAGTTTGTGGGATACGCAGTATTTT
TRBJ1-5,NA,TRBD1,TRBV10-3,CAKGQSNQPQHF,TGTGCCAAGGGACAGAGCAATCAGCCCCAGCATTTT
TRBJ1-2,NA,NA,TRBV20-1,CSAGTAKHGYTF,TGCAGTGCCGGGACCGCGAAGCATGGCTACACCTTC
TRBJ2-5,NA,TRBD1,TRBV20-1,CSASAGQGRVETQYF,TGCAGTGCATCAGCCGGACAGGGGCGCGTGGAGACCCAGTACTTC
TRBJ1-3,NA,NA,TRBV6-2/TRBV6-3,CASSYWGSGNTIYF,TGTGCCAGCAGTTATTGGGGCTCTGGAAACACCATATATTTT